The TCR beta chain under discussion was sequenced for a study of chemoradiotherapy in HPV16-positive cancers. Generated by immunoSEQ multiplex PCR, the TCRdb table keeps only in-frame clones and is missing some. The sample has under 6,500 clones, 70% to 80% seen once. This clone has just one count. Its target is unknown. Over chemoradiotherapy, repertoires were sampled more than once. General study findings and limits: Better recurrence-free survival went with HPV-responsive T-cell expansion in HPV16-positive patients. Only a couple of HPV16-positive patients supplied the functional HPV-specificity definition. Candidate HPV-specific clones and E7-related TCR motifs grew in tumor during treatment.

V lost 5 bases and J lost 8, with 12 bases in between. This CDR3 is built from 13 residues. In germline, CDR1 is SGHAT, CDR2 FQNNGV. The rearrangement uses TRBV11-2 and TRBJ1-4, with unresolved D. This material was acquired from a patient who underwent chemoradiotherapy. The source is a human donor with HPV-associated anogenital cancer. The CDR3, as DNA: TGTGCCAGCAGCCCGCGTATTGAGGAAAAACTGTTTTTT. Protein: CASSPRIEEKLFF.